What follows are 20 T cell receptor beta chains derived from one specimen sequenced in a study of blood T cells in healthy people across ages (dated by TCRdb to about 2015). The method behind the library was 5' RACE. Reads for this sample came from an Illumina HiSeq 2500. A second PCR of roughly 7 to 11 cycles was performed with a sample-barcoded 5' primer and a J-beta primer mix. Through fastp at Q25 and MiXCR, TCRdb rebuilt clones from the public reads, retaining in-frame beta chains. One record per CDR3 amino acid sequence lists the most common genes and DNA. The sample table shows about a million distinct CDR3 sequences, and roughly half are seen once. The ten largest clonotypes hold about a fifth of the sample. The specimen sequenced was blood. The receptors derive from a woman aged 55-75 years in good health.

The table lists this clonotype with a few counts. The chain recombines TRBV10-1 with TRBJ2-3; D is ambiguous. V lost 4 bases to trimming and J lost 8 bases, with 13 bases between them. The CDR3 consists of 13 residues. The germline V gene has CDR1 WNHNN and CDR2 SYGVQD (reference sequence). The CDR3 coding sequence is TGCGCCAGCAGTGGGCCGGTAGTTGGTACGCAGTATTTT. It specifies CASSGPVVGTQYF.

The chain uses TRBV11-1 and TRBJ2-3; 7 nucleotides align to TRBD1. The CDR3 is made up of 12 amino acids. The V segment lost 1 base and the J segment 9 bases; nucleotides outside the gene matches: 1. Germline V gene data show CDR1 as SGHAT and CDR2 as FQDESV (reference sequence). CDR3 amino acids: CASSLETGTQYF. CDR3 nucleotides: TGTGCCAGCAGCTTAGAGACAGGGACGCAGTATTTT. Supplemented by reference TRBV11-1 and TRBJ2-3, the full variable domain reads EAEVAQSPRYKITEKSQAVAFWCDPISGHATLYWYRQILGQGPELLVQFQDESVVDDSQLPKDRFSAERLKGVDSTLKIQPAELGDSAMYLCASSLETGTQYFGPGTRLTVL.

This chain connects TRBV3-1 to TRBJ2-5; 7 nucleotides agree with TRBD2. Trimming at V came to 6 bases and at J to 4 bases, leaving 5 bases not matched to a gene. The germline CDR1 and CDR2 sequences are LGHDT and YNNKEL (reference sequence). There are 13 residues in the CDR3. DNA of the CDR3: TGTGCCAGCAGACCCGGACTAGGAGAGACCCAGTACTTC. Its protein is CASRPGLGETQYF.

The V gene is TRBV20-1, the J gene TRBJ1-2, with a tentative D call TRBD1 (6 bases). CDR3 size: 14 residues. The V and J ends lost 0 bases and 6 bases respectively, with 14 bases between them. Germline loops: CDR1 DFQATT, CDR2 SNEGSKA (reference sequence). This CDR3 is CSAREARGGDGYTF. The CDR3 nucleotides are TGCAGTGCTAGAGAAGCCAGGGGAGGGGATGGCTACACCTTC.

CDR3 DNA sequence: TGTGCCAGCAGCTTAAGTCTTGACTACGAGCAGTACTTC. It encodes CASSLSLDYEQYF. V gene TRBV7-9 combines with J gene TRBJ2-7; no clear D gene. The germline V gene has CDR1 SEHNR and CDR2 FQNEAQ (reference sequence). The CDR3 consists of 13 residues. The V and J ends lost 2 bases and 3 bases respectively, with 8 bases between them.

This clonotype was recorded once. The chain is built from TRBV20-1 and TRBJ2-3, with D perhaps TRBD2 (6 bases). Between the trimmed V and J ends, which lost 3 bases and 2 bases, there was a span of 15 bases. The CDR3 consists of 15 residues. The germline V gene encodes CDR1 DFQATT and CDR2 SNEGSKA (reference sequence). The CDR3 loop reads CSASILAVNTDTQYF. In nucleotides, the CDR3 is TGCAGTGCTAGTATACTAGCAGTAAACACAGATACGCAGTATTTT.

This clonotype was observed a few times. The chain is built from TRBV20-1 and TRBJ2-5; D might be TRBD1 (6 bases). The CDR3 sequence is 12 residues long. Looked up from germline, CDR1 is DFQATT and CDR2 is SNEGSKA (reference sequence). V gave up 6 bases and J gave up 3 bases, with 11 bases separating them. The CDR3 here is CSAVGQKETQYF. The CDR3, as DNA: TGCAGTGCCGTCGGACAGAAAGAGACCCAGTACTTC.

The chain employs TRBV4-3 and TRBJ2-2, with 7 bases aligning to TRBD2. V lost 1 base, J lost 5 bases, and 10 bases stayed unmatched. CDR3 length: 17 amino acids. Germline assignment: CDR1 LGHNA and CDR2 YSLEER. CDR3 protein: CASSQARSREGTGELFF. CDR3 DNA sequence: TGCGCCAGCAGCCAAGCCAGGTCCAGGGAGGGAACCGGGGAGCTGTTTTTT.

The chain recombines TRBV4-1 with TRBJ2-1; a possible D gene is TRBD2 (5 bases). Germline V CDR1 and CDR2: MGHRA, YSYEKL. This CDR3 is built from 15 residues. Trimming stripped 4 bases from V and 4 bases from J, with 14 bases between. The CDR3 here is CASSPTSSRYNEQFF. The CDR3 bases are TGCGCCAGCAGCCCTACTAGTTCCCGGTACAATGAGCAGTTCTTC.

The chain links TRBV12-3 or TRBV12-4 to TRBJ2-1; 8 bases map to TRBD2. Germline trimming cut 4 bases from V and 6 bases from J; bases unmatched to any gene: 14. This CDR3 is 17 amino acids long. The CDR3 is CASSSPTGTSRINEQFF. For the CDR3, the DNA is TGTGCCAGCAGTTCACCTACCGGGACTAGTCGGATCAATGAGCAGTTCTTC.

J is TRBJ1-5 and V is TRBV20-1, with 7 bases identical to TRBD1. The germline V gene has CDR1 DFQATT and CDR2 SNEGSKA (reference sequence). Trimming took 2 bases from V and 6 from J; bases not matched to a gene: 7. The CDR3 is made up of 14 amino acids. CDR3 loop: CSARSDRTSQPQHF. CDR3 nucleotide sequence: TGCAGTGCTAGATCGGACAGGACGAGTCAGCCCCAGCATTTT.

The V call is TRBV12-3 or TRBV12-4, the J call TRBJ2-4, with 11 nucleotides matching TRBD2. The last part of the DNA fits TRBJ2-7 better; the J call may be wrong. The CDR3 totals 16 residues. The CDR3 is CASSFRLGLAVYEQYF. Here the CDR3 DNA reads TGTGCCAGCAGTTTTCGGTTGGGACTAGCGGTCTACGAGCAGTACTTC.

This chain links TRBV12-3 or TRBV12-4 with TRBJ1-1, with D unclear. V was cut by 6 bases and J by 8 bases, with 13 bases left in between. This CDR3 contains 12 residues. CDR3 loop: CASSWGTEEAFF. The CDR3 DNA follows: TGTGCCAGCAGCTGGGGTACCGAGGAAGCTTTCTTT.

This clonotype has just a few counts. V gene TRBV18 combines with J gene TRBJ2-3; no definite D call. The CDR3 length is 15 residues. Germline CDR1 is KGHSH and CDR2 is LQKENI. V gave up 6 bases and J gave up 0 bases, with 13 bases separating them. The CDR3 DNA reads TGTGCCAGCTCTCTGGATAGCCTCAGCACAGATACGCAGTATTTT. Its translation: CASSLDSLSTDTQYF.

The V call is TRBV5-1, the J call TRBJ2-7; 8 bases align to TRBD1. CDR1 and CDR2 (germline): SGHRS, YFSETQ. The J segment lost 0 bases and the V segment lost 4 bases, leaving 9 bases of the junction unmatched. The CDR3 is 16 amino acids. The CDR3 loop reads CASSGMPGTGSYEQYF. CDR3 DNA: TGCGCCAGCAGCGGAATGCCCGGGACAGGCTCCTACGAGCAGTACTTC.

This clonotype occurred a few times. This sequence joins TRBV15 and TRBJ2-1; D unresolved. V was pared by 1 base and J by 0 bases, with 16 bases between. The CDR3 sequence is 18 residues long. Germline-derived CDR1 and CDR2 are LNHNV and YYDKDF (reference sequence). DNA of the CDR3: TGTGCCACCAGCAGAGTTAGCTTCACGAACCACTCCTACAATGAGCAGTTCTTC. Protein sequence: CATSRVSFTNHSYNEQFF.

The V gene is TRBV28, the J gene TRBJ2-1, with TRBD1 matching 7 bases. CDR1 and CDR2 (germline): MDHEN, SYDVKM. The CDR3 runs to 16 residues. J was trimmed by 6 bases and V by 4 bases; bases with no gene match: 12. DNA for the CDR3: TGTGCCAGCAGTTCAACCGGGACAGTGCTAATCAATGAGCAGTTCTTC. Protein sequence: CASSSTGTVLINEQFF.

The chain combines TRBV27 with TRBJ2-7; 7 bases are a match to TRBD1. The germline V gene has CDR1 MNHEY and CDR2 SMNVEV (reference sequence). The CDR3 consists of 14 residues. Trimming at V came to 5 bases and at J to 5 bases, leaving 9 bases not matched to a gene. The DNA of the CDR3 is TGTGCCAGCAGTACCGAGACAGGGACGAACGAGCAGTACTTC. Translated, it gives CASSTETGTNEQYF.

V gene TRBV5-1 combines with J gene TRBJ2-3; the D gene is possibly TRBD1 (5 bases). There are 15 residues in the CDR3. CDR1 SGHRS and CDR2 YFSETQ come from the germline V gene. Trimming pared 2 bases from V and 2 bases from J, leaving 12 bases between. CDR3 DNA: TGCGCCAGCAGCTTATCCCAAGGGGACACAGATACGCAGTATTTT. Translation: CASSLSQGDTDTQYF.

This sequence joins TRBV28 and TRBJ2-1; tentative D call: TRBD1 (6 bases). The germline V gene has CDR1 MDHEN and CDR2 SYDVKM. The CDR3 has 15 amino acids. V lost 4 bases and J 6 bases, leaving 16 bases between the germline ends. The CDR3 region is CASSCGGPGRNEQFF. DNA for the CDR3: TGTGCCAGCAGTTGTGGGGGCCCGGGACGCAATGAGCAGTTCTTC.